The 10 T cell receptor beta chains below all came from one sample that was sequenced in a study of T cells in Graves' hyperthyroidism and ophthalmopathy. RNA transcripts gave rise to amplified TCR beta CDR3 regions. Initially, a first-round RT-PCR of the TCR CDR3 employed the HTBI primer set. TCRdb redid the calling of the multiplex PCR reads with MiXCR, one entry per CDR3 protein. This table has roughly 650,000 distinct CDR3 sequences, about a sixth appearing once. Sequencing was performed on blood. The receptors derive from a woman aged 40 to 50 with Graves' ophthalmopathy.

Concerning this clonotype: A clone one base away is much larger, so this may be a read error. The genes are TRBV7-9 and TRBJ1-1; a possible D gene is TRBD1 (6 bases). Germline V gene data show CDR1 as SEHNR and CDR2 as FQNEAQ (reference sequence). Between the trimmed V and J ends, which lost 4 bases and 4 bases, there was a span of 10 bases. The CDR3 contains 13 residues. The CDR3 region has the DNA TGTGCCAGCAGCTACGGGGGGGCCACTGAAGCTTTCTTT. It is translated as CASSYGGATEAFF.

This clonotype was observed many times. This chain connects TRBV28 to TRBJ2-3; no clear D gene. The length of the CDR3 is 15 residues. The ends were cut back, 2 bases at V and 0 bases at J, with 9 bases in the middle. Germline CDR1 MDHEN, CDR2 SYDVKM. This CDR3 reads CASSLMLPSTDTQYF. In nucleotides, the CDR3 is TGTGCCAGCAGTTTAATGCTCCCCAGCACAGATACGCAGTATTTT.

The rearrangement uses TRBV14 and TRBJ2-7; 12 bases are shared with TRBD2. The CDR3 totals 16 residues. CDR1 is SGHDN and CDR2 is FVKESK in the germline V gene. The ends lost 4 bases at V and 5 bases at J; junction bases unmatched: 9. This chain's CDR3 is CASSRLAGGSTDEQYF. Here the CDR3 DNA reads TGTGCCAGCAGCCGGCTAGCGGGAGGGTCCACCGACGAGCAGTACTTC.

Only a few counts were recorded for this clonotype. The chain has TRBV28 and TRBJ2-7; 7 nucleotides align to TRBD1. Germline CDR1 reads MDHEN; CDR2 reads SYDVKM. This CDR3 comprises 13 residues. The V and J ends lost 9 bases and 5 bases, in that order; junction bases with no gene match: 10. Here the CDR3 reads CASRGGAVDEQYF. The CDR3 coding sequence is TGTGCCAGTAGAGGGGGCGCCGTGGACGAGCAGTACTTC.

This chain uses TRBV5-5 with TRBJ2-4, with TRBD1 matching 11 bases. Germline values: CDR1 SGHKS, CDR2 YYEKEE (reference sequence). Trimming took 0 bases from V and 6 from J; bases not matched to a gene: 2. The CDR3 extends over 15 amino acids. The CDR3 protein is CASSLVGTGGNIQYF. The CDR3 region has the DNA TGTGCCAGCAGCTTGGTTGGGACAGGGGGAAACATTCAGTACTTC.

This clonotype showed up many times. The chain couples TRBV28 to TRBJ2-1; no reliable D call. The CDR3 covers 15 residues. The germline gives CDR1 MDHEN, CDR2 SYDVKM. V lost 1 base, J lost 4 bases, and 11 bases lay in between. The chain's CDR3 is CASSLSAFPYNEQFF. The CDR3 bases are TGTGCCAGCAGTTTATCTGCCTTCCCATACAATGAGCAGTTCTTC.

Only a few counts were recorded for this clonotype. This may arise from a read error, as a much more abundant clone is one base away. This rearrangement joins TRBV6-1 to TRBJ2-7; 9 bases align to TRBD1. In germline, CDR1 is MNHNS, CDR2 SASEGT. This CDR3 region has 15 residues. The CDR3 bases are TGTGCCAGCAGCGCGGGACAGGGCGTCTCCTGCGAGCAGTACTTC. Amino acids: CASSAGQGVSCEQYF.

The gene calls are TRBV5-6 and TRBJ2-7, with 8 bases matching TRBD1. The V gene's germline CDR1 is SGHDT and CDR2 YYEEEE. The CDR3 has 15 amino acids. V was pared by 1 base and J by 4 bases, with 7 bases of the junction left unmatched. Here the CDR3 reads CASSLSPGQGYEQYF. For the CDR3, the DNA is TGTGCCAGCAGCTTGTCGCCTGGACAGGGTTACGAGCAGTACTTC.

This clonotype occurred once. It may be a read error: a sequence one base away is much more abundant. A read error is likely, as this CDR3 ends without the conserved phenylalanine or tryptophan. The chain is built from TRBV28 and TRBJ2-2; the match to TRBD2 covers 11 bases. V was pared by 5 bases and J by 1 base, with 6 bases of the junction left unmatched. The CDR3 is 17 amino acids. The germline V gene encodes CDR1 MDHEN and CDR2 SYDVKM. Here the CDR3 reads CASSPQGLAGNTGELFS. The CDR3 DNA is TGTGCCAGCAGTCCTCAAGGACTAGCGGGGAACACCGGGGAGCTGTTTTCT.

This clonotype was seen repeatedly, ten times or more. V gene TRBV20-1 combines with J gene TRBJ2-1, with 8 bases fitting TRBD2. V shed 5 bases, J shed 2 bases, and the junction held 5 bases outside the gene matches. The CDR3 runs 14 residues. Germline V CDR1 and CDR2: DFQATT, SNEGSKA (reference sequence). The CDR3 here is CSAGASGPYNEQFF. In DNA form, the CDR3 reads TGCAGTGCTGGCGCTAGCGGGCCCTACAATGAGCAGTTCTTC.